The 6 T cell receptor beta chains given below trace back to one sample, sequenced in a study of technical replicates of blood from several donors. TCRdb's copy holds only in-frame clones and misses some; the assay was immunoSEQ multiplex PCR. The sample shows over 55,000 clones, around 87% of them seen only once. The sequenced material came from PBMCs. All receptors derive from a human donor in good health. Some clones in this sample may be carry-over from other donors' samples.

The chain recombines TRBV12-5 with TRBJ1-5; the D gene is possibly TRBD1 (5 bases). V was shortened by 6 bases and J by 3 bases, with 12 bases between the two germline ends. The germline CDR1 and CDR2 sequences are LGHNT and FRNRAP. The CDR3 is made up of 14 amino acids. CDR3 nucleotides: TGTGCTAGTGGGTCCGACAGAAACAATCAGCCCCAGCATTTT. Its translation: CASGSDRNNQPQHF.

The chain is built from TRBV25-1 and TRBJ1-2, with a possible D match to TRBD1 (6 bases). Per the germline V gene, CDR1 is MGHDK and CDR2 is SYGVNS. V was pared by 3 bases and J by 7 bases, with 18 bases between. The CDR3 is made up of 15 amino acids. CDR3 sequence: CASSEPGVLVSGYTF. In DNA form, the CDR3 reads TGTGCCAGCAGTGAGCCAGGGGTTTTAGTTAGTGGCTACACCTTC.

The CDR3: CASSAAVGANVLTF. Written as DNA, the CDR3 is TGCGCCAGCAGCGCCGCGGTTGGGGCCAACGTCCTGACTTTC. V is TRBV4-1 and J is TRBJ2-6; D not resolved. The V end was cut by 5 bases, the J end by 3 bases, with 8 bases between. The CDR3 contains 14 residues. Germline-derived CDR1 and CDR2 are MGHRA and YSYEKL.

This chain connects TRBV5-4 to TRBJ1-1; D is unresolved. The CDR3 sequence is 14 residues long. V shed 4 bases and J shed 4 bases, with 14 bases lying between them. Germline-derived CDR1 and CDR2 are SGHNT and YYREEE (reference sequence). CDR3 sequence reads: CASSAVREGTEAFF. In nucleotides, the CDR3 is TGTGCCAGCAGCGCCGTTCGGGAGGGCACTGAAGCTTTCTTT.

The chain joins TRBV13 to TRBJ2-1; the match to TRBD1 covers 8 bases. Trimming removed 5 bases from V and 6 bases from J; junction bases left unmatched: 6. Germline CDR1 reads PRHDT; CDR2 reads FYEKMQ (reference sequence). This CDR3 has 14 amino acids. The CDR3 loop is CASSPRQGINEQFF. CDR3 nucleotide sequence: TGTGCCAGCAGCCCACGACAGGGGATCAATGAGCAGTTCTTC.

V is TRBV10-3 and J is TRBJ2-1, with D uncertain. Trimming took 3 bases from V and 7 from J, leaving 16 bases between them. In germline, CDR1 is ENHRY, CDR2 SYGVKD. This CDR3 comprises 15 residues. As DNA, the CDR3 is TGTGCCATCAGTGACTTACGGTCATCGGGTAATGAGCAGTTCTTC. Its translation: CAISDLRSSGNEQFF.